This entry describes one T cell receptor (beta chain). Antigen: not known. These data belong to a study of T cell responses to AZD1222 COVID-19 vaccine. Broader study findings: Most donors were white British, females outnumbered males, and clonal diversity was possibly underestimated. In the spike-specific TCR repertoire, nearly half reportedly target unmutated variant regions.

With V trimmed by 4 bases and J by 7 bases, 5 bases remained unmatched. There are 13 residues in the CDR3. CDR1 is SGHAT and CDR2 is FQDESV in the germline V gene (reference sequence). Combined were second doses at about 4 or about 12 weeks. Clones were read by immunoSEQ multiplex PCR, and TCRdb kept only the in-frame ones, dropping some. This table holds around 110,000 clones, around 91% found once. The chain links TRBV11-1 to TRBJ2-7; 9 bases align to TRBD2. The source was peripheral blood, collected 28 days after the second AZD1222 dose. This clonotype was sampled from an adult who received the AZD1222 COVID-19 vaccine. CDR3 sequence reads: CASSSGLAGEQYF. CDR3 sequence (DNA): TGTGCCAGCAGCTCGGGACTAGCTGGGGAGCAGTACTTC.